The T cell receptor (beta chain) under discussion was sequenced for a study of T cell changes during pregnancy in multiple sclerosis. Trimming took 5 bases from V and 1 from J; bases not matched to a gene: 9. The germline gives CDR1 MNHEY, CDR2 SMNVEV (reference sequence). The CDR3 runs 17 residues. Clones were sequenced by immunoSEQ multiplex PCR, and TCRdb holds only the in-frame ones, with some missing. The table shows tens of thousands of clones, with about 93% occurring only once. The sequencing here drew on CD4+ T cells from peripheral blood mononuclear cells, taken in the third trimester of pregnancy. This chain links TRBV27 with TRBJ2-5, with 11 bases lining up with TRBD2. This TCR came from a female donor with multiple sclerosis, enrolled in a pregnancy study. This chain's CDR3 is CASSGTSGRLFQETQYF. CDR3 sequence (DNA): TGTGCCAGCAGTGGTACTAGCGGGAGATTATTCCAAGAGACCCAGTACTTC.